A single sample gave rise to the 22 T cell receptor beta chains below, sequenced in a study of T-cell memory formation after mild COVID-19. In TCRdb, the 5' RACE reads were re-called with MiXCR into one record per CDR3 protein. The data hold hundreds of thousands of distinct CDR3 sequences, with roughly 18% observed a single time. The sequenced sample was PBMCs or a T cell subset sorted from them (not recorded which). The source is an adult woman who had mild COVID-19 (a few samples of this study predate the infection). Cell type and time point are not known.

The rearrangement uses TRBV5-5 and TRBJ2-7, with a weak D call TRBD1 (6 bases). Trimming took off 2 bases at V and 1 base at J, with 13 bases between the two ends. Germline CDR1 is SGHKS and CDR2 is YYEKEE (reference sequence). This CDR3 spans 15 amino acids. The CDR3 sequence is CASSFPPQGSYEQYF. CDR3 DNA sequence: TGTGCCAGCAGCTTTCCACCCCAGGGGTCCTACGAGCAGTACTTC. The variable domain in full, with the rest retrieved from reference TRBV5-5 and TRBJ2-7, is DAGVTQSPTHLIKTRGQQVTLRCSPISGHKSVSWYQQVLGQGPQFIFQYYEKEERGRGNFPDRFSARQFPNYSSELNVNALLLGDSALYLCASSFPPQGSYEQYFGPGTRLTVT.

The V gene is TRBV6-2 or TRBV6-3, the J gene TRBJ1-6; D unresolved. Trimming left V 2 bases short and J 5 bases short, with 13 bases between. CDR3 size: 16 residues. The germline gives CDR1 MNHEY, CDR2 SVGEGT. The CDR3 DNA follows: TGTGCCAGCAGTTACCTCCGGCAGAGTAATAATTCACCCCTCCACTTT. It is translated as CASSYLRQSNNSPLHF.

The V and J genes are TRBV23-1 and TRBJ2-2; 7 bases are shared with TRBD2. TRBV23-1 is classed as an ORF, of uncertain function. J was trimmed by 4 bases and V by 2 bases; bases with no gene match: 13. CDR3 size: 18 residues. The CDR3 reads CASSQVPGLKARTGELFF. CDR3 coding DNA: TGCGCCAGCAGTCAAGTCCCGGGACTAAAAGCGCGCACCGGGGAGCTGTTTTTT.

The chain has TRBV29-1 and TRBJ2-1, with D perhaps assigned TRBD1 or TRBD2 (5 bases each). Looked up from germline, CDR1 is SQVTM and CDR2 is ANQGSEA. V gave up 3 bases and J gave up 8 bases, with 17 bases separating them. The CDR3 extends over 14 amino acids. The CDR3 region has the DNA TGCAGCGTTGAGAGTAACACCCTGGGGGATGAGCAGTTCTTC. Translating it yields CSVESNTLGDEQFF.

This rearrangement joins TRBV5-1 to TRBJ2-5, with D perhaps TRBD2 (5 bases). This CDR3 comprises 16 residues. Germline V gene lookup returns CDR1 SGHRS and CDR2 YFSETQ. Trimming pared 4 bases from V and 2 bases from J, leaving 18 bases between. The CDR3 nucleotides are TGCGCCAGCAGCGGGGAACGGGGTAGGCTTCAAGAGACCCAGTACTTC. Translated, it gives CASSGERGRLQETQYF.

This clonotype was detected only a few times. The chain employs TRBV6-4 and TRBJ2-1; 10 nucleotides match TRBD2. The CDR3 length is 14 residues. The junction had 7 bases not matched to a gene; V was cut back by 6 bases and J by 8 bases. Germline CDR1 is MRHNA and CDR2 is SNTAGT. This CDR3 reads CASSLAGEYDEQFF. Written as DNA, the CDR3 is TGTGCCAGCAGCCTAGCGGGAGAATACGATGAGCAGTTCTTC.

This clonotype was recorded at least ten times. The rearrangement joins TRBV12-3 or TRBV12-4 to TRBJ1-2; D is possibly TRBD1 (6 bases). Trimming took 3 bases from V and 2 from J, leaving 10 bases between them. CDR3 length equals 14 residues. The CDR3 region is CASSFNTGNYGYTF. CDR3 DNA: TGTGCCAGCAGTTTTAACACAGGGAACTATGGCTACACCTTC.

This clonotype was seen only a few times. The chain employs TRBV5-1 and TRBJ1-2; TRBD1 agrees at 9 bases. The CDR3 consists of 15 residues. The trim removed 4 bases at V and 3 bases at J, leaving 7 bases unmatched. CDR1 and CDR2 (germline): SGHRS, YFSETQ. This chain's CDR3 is CASSQGQGGDYGYTF. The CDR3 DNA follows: TGCGCCAGCAGCCAGGGACAGGGAGGAGACTATGGCTACACCTTC.

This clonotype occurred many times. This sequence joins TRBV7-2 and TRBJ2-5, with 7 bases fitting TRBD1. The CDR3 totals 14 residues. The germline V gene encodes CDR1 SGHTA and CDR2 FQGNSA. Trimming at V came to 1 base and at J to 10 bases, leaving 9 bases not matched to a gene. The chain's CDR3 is CASSLVPPTGFQYF. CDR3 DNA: TGTGCCAGCAGCTTAGTCCCGCCGACAGGGTTCCAGTACTTC.

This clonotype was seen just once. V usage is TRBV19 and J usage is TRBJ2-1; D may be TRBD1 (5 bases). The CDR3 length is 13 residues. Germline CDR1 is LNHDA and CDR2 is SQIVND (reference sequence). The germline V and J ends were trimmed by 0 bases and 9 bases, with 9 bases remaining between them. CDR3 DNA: TGTGCCAGTAGTATAGATTTAGGGGCTGAGCAGTTCTTC. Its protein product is CASSIDLGAEQFF.

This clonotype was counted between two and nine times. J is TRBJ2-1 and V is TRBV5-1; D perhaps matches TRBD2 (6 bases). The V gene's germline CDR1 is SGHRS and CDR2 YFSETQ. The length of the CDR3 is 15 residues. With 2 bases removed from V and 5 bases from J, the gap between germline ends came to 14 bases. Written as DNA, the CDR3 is TGCGCCAGCAGCTTTTTTGCGGGGTCCCACAATGAGCAGTTCTTC. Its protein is CASSFFAGSHNEQFF.

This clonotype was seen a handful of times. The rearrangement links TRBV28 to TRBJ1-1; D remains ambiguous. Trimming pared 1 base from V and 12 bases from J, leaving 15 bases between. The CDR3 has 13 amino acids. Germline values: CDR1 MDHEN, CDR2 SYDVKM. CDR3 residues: CASSLSGSGSSFF. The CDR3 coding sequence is TGTGCCAGCAGTTTATCTGGTTCGGGATCTTCTTTCTTT.

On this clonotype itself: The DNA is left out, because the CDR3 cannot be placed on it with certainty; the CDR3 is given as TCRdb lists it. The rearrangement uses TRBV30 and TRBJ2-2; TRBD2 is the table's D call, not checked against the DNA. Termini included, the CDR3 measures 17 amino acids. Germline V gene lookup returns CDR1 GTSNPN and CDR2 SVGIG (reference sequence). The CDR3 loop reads CAWSGVAGLNTGELFFF.

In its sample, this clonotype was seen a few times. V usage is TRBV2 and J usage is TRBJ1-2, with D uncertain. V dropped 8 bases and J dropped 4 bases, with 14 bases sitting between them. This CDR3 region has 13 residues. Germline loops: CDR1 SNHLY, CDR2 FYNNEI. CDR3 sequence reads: CASGVVPVYGYTF. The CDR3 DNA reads TGTGCCAGCGGGGTGGTCCCGGTCTATGGCTACACCTTC.

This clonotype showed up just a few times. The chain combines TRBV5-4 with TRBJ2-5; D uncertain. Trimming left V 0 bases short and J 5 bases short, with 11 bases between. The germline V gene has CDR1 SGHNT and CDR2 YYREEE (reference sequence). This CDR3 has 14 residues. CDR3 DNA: TGTGCCAGCAGCTTGGGGAACAAGGGCGAGACCCAGTACTTC. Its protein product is CASSLGNKGETQYF.

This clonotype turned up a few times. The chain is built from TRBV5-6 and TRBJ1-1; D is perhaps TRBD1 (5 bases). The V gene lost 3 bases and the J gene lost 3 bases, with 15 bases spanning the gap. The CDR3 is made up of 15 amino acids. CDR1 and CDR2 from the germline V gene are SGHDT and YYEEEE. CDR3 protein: CASSSTRGGYTEAFF. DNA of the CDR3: TGTGCCAGCAGCTCCACACGGGGGGGTTACACTGAAGCTTTCTTT. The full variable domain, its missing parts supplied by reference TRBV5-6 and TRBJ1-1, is DAGVTQSPTHLIKTRGQQVTLRCSPKSGHDTVSWYQQALGQGPQFIFQYYEEEERQRGNFPDRFSGHQFPNYSSELNVNALLLGDSALYLCASSSTRGGYTEAFFGQGTRLTVV.

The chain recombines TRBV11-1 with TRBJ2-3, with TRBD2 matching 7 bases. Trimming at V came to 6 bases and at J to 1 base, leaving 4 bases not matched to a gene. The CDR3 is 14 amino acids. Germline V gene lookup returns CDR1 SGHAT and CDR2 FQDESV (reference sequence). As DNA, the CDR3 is TGTGCCAGCAGGGGGGGGTGGGGCACAGATACGCAGTATTTT. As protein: CASRGGWGTDTQYF.

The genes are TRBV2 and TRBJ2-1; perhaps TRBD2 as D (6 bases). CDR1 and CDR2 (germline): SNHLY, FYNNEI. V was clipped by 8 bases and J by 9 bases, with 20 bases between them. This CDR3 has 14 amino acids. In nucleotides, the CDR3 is TGTGCCAGCCAGTCTGGAAGTAGGGACTTTGAGCAGTTCTTC. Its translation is CASQSGSRDFEQFF. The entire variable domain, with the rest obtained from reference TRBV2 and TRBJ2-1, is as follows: EPEVTQTPSHQVTQMGQEVILRCVPISNHLYFYWYRQILGQKVEFLVSFYNNEISEKSEIFDDQFSVERPDGSNFTLKIRSTKLEDSAMYFCASQSGSRDFEQFFGPGTRLTVL.

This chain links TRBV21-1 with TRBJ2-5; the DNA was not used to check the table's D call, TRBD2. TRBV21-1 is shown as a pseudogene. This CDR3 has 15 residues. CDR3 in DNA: TGTGCCAGCAGCCCGAGCGGGACGTGTGGAGAGACCCAGTACTTC. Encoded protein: CASSPSGTCGETQYF.

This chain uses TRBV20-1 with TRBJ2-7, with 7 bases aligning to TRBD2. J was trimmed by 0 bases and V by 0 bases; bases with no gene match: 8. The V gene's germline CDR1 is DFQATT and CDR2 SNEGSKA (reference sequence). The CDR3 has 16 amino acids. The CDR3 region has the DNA TGCAGTGCTAGAGATGGTCGGCGGGAGAGCTCCTACGAGCAGTACTTC. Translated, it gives CSARDGRRESSYEQYF.

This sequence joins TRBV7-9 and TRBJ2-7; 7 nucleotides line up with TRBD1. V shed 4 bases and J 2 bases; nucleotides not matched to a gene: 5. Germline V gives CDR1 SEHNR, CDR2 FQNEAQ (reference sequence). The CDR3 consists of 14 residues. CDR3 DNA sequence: TGTGCCAGCAGCTCGAGACAGGGTCCCTACGAGCAGTACTTC. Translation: CASSSRQGPYEQYF.

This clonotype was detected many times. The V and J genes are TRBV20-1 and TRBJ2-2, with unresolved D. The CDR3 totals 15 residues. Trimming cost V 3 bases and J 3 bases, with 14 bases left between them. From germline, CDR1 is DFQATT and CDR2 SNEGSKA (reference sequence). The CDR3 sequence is CSASSQESYTGELFF. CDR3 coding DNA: TGCAGTGCTAGTTCGCAGGAGTCGTACACCGGGGAGCTGTTTTTT.